This record looks at one T cell receptor (beta chain) sequence and its context. Its matching antigen is unknown. Donors had no recently reported acute infections or vaccinations and were HIV-negative. The CDR3 is made up of 17 amino acids. The V and J ends lost 1 base and 2 bases respectively, with 18 bases between them. CDR1 and CDR2 from the germline V gene are SGHDN and FVKESK. This specimen belongs to a study of shared clonotypes between healthy human individuals. Study observations and caveats: An anticipated effect of sequencing depth on clonotype sharing among donors was recognized.

Profiled with immunoSEQ multiplex PCR; TCRdb holds only in-frame clones, not every one. The table has more than 1.2 million clones, approximately 98.5% seen once. Sample: naive CD4+ T cells sorted from blood. Subset in this sample: CD45RA+ positively selected. The V and J genes are TRBV14 and TRBJ2-7; D may match TRBD1 or TRBD2 (6 bases each). The clonotype originates from a man aged 25-40 years in good health. The CDR3 sequence is CASSQATGGVYAYEQYF. In DNA form, the CDR3 reads TGTGCCAGCAGCCAAGCAACCGGGGGCGTGTACGCCTACGAGCAGTACTTC.